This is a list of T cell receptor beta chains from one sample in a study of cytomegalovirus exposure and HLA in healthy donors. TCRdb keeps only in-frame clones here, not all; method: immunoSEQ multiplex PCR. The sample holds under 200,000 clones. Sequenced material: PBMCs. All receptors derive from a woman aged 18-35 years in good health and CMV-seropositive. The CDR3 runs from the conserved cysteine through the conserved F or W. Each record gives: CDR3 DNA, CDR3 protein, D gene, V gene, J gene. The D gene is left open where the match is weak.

CDR3nt: TGTGCCAGCAGCTTCAGCGGGGCGGTCTACGAGCAGTACTTC; CDR3aa: CASSFSGAVYEQYF; d_gene: TRBD2; v_gene: TRBV6-5; j_gene: TRBJ2-7
CDR3nt: TGTGCCAGCAGCCCCCAAGGGACATACACAGATACGCAGTATTTT; CDR3aa: CASSPQGTYTDTQYF; d_gene: NA; v_gene: TRBV7-3; j_gene: TRBJ2-3
CDR3nt: TGTGCCAGCAGTTGGGCTAGCGGGGGCACAGATACGCAGTATTTT; CDR3aa: CASSWASGGTDTQYF; d_gene: TRBD2; v_gene: TRBV2; j_gene: TRBJ2-3
CDR3nt: TGTGCCAGCAGCTTAGGGGGCCAGGGGGCTTGGAAGGCTGAAGCTTTCTTT; CDR3aa: CASSLGGQGAWKAEAFF; d_gene: TRBD1; v_gene: TRBV7-2; j_gene: TRBJ1-1
CDR3nt: TGTGCCAGCTCACCAAGGGGTCCATTTCCACCCTCTGGGGCCAACGTCCTGACTTTC; CDR3aa: CASSPRGPFPPSGANVLTF; d_gene: NA; v_gene: TRBV18; j_gene: TRBJ2-6
CDR3nt: TGCGCCAGCAGCTTGCTAGGAGGACAAGAGACCCAGTACTTC; CDR3aa: CASSLLGGQETQYF; d_gene: NA; v_gene: TRBV5-1; j_gene: TRBJ2-5
CDR3nt: TGTGCCAGCAGTGGGGCCCCAGGGGCTAACACCTTC; CDR3aa: CASSGAPGANTF; d_gene: NA; v_gene: TRBV25-1; j_gene: TRBJ1-2
CDR3nt: TGTGCCATCAGTGAGACAACAGACCGCGCTAATGAAAAACTGTTTTTT; CDR3aa: CAISETTDRANEKLFF; d_gene: NA; v_gene: TRBV10-3; j_gene: TRBJ1-4
CDR3nt: TGCGCCAGCAGACCTAATGAACTAGCGGGAGTTGAGAATGAGCAGTTCTTC; CDR3aa: CASRPNELAGVENEQFF; d_gene: TRBD2; v_gene: TRBV5-1; j_gene: TRBJ2-1
CDR3nt: TGTGCCTGGAGGGCCTCGGACAGAAACCGTGAAGCTTTCTTT; CDR3aa: CAWRASDRNREAFF; d_gene: NA; v_gene: TRBV30; j_gene: TRBJ1-1
CDR3nt: TGTGCCAGCAGTGCTAGCGGGGGGGCCTACGAGCAGTACTTC; CDR3aa: CASSASGGAYEQYF; d_gene: TRBD2; v_gene: TRBV6-5; j_gene: TRBJ2-7
CDR3nt: TGTGCCAGCAGCCAAGGCCCAGGGGTCCCGGCTTTCTTT; CDR3aa: CASSQGPGVPAFF; d_gene: NA; v_gene: TRBV16; j_gene: TRBJ1-1
CDR3nt: TGTGCCAGCGCCCCGGGACAGCTAGGAAGTGGAAACACCATATATTTT; CDR3aa: CASAPGQLGSGNTIYF; d_gene: TRBD1; v_gene: TRBV19; j_gene: TRBJ1-3
CDR3nt: TGTGCCAGCACCTTGACTAGCGGGCGCTACAATGAGCAGTTCTTC; CDR3aa: CASTLTSGRYNEQFF; d_gene: TRBD2; v_gene: TRBV2; j_gene: TRBJ2-1
CDR3nt: TGTGCCAGCAGCTTTGGAGAAGCGAAGGCTTTCTTT; CDR3aa: CASSFGEAKAFF; d_gene: NA; v_gene: TRBV5-4; j_gene: TRBJ1-1
CDR3nt: TGCGCCAGCAGCCAAGACGGGACAGGGAACTACGAGCAGTACTTC; CDR3aa: CASSQDGTGNYEQYF; d_gene: TRBD1; v_gene: TRBV4-3; j_gene: TRBJ2-7
CDR3nt: TGTGCCAGCAGCTTAGGTCCCCTCTACGAGCAGTACTTC; CDR3aa: CASSLGPLYEQYF; d_gene: NA; v_gene: TRBV7-8; j_gene: TRBJ2-7
CDR3nt: TGTGCCAGCAGCTGGACAGTTAACTATGGCTACACCTTC; CDR3aa: CASSWTVNYGYTF; d_gene: NA; v_gene: TRBV5-4; j_gene: TRBJ1-2
CDR3nt: TGTGCCAGCAGCTTGGCTGCGGGGGGTACCTCCTACGAGCAGTACTTC; CDR3aa: CASSLAAGGTSYEQYF; d_gene: TRBD2; v_gene: TRBV5-4; j_gene: TRBJ2-7
CDR3nt: TGTGCCAGCTCACCGAAGGACAGAAACGGGCTTTATGGCTACACCTTC; CDR3aa: CASSPKDRNGLYGYTF; d_gene: NA; v_gene: TRBV18; j_gene: TRBJ1-2
CDR3nt: TGTGCCAGCAGCTTGGGACAGGGGTACAATGAGCAGTTCTTC; CDR3aa: CASSLGQGYNEQFF; d_gene: TRBD1; v_gene: TRBV7-9; j_gene: TRBJ2-1
CDR3nt: TGTGCCAGCAGCCAGACAGGGGTGGCTAATGAAAAACTGTTTTTT; CDR3aa: CASSQTGVANEKLFF; d_gene: TRBD1; v_gene: TRBV11-2; j_gene: TRBJ1-4
CDR3nt: TGTGCCAGCAGCCACCCAGCGGGAGGGCCGGGGCAAGAGACCCAGTACTTC; CDR3aa: CASSHPAGGPGQETQYF; d_gene: TRBD2; v_gene: TRBV4-2; j_gene: TRBJ2-5
CDR3nt: TGTGCCAGCAGCATCGGGAGGGCTGGGGACGAGCAGTACTTC; CDR3aa: CASSIGRAGDEQYF; d_gene: TRBD2; v_gene: TRBV7-3; j_gene: TRBJ2-7
CDR3nt: TGTGCCAGCAGCTTGAAAGGGAGGGCCCTCGGGGAGCAGTACTTC; CDR3aa: CASSLKGRALGEQYF; d_gene: TRBD2; v_gene: TRBV5-4; j_gene: TRBJ2-7
CDR3nt: TGCGCCAGCAGCTTGGTGCGGGGGGCCGAGGTCTATGAGCAGTTCTTC; CDR3aa: CASSLVRGAEVYEQFF; d_gene: TRBD2; v_gene: TRBV5-1; j_gene: TRBJ2-1
CDR3nt: TGCGCCAGCAGCTCAACCGGGACAGGGTTCTACGAGCAGTACTTC; CDR3aa: CASSSTGTGFYEQYF; d_gene: TRBD1; v_gene: TRBV5-1; j_gene: TRBJ2-7
CDR3nt: TGCGCCAGCAGCCCGAAAGTTAGGGGATTCGCTGAAGCTTTCTTT; CDR3aa: CASSPKVRGFAEAFF; d_gene: NA; v_gene: TRBV4-1; j_gene: TRBJ1-1
CDR3nt: TGTGCTAGTGGTTTACAGGGGGGCACGCAGTATTTT; CDR3aa: CASGLQGGTQYF; d_gene: TRBD1; v_gene: TRBV12-5; j_gene: TRBJ2-3
CDR3nt: TGTGCCAGCAGCGTACGGAGGGCCTACTCCTACGAGCAGTACTTC; CDR3aa: CASSVRRAYSYEQYF; d_gene: NA; v_gene: TRBV11-1; j_gene: TRBJ2-7
CDR3nt: TGTGCCAGCAGCTTAGGACTAAACCAGCCCCAGCATTTT; CDR3aa: CASSLGLNQPQHF; d_gene: NA; v_gene: TRBV7-2; j_gene: TRBJ1-5
CDR3nt: TGCAGCTCCCGCCTACGGCCAGCGGGGGGGCCCCAGTACTTC; CDR3aa: CSSRLRPAGGPQYF; d_gene: TRBD2; v_gene: TRBV29-1; j_gene: TRBJ2-5
CDR3nt: TGCAGCGTTGGTAGCCAGAACACTGAAGCTTTCTTT; CDR3aa: CSVGSQNTEAFF; d_gene: NA; v_gene: TRBV29-1; j_gene: TRBJ1-1
CDR3nt: TGTGCCAGTAGTATACCTACTGGGGCAGGGATGGATACGCAGTATTTT; CDR3aa: CASSIPTGAGMDTQYF; d_gene: NA; v_gene: TRBV19; j_gene: TRBJ2-3
CDR3nt: TGTGCCAGCACCCCCTTATTAAACTATGGCTACACCTTC; CDR3aa: CASTPLLNYGYTF; d_gene: NA; v_gene: TRBV2; j_gene: TRBJ1-2
CDR3nt: TGTGCCAGCAGCTTAGCGCTAGTCTCCTACAATGAGCAGTTCTTC; CDR3aa: CASSLALVSYNEQFF; d_gene: NA; v_gene: TRBV7-7; j_gene: TRBJ2-1
CDR3nt: TGCGCCAGCAGCTTGGATACATCCGGGGTCACTGAAGCTTTCTTT; CDR3aa: CASSLDTSGVTEAFF; d_gene: NA; v_gene: TRBV5-1; j_gene: TRBJ1-1
CDR3nt: TGTGCCAGCAGCGTAGGGATGGGAGGTCCTACGAATTCACCCCTCCACTTT; CDR3aa: CASSVGMGGPTNSPLHF; d_gene: NA; v_gene: TRBV9; j_gene: TRBJ1-6
CDR3nt: TGCGCCAGCAGCCAAGAGGGGACAGGCCGAAACACCATATATTTT; CDR3aa: CASSQEGTGRNTIYF; d_gene: TRBD1; v_gene: TRBV4-1; j_gene: TRBJ1-3
CDR3nt: TGTGCCAGCAGCTTGGGACTAGCCGTATGGACCCAGTACTTC; CDR3aa: CASSLGLAVWTQYF; d_gene: TRBD2; v_gene: TRBV11-3; j_gene: TRBJ2-5
CDR3nt: TGTGCCAGTAGTATTAAGGACAGGGCATCCGGGGAGCTGTTTTTT; CDR3aa: CASSIKDRASGELFF; d_gene: TRBD1; v_gene: TRBV19; j_gene: TRBJ2-2
CDR3nt: TGTGCCAGCAGCTGGGGGACAGATGAAAAACTGTTTTTT; CDR3aa: CASSWGTDEKLFF; d_gene: TRBD1; v_gene: TRBV5-4; j_gene: TRBJ1-4
CDR3nt: TGTGCCAGCAGTTATCCCGGACAGGACGGAGCTTTCTTT; CDR3aa: CASSYPGQDGAFF; d_gene: TRBD1; v_gene: TRBV6-6; j_gene: TRBJ1-1
CDR3nt: TGTGCCAGCAGCAAGGGACAGGGCGGCACCGGGGAGCTGTTTTTT; CDR3aa: CASSKGQGGTGELFF; d_gene: NA; v_gene: TRBV21-1; j_gene: TRBJ2-2
CDR3nt: TGTGCCAGCAGCGTAACAGCGGGGAACAATGAGCAGTTCTTC; CDR3aa: CASSVTAGNNEQFF; d_gene: TRBD2; v_gene: TRBV9; j_gene: TRBJ2-1
CDR3nt: TGTGCCCAAGAGACAGATACGCAGTATTTT; CDR3aa: CAQETDTQYF; d_gene: NA; v_gene: TRBV30; j_gene: TRBJ2-3
CDR3nt: TGTGCCTGGCGCACTAGCGGGAGCACAGATACGCAGTATTTT; CDR3aa: CAWRTSGSTDTQYF; d_gene: TRBD2; v_gene: TRBV30; j_gene: TRBJ2-3
CDR3nt: TGTGCCAGCAGCTCCTTGAGGTCAAATTCACCCCTCCACTTT; CDR3aa: CASSSLRSNSPLHF; d_gene: NA; v_gene: TRBV13; j_gene: TRBJ1-6
CDR3nt: TGCAGCGGACGAGGACTAGCGGGGGTCTACAATGAGCAGTTCTTC; CDR3aa: CSGRGLAGVYNEQFF; d_gene: TRBD2; v_gene: TRBV29-1; j_gene: TRBJ2-1
CDR3nt: TGCGCCAGCAGCTTGGTAGACTCCAGATACACAGATACGCAGTATTTT; CDR3aa: CASSLVDSRYTDTQYF; d_gene: NA; v_gene: TRBV5-1; j_gene: TRBJ2-3
CDR3nt: TGTGCCTGGAGTGTACATCCTAGCGGAAGAGATACGCAGTATTTT; CDR3aa: CAWSVHPSGRDTQYF; d_gene: TRBD2; v_gene: TRBV30; j_gene: TRBJ2-3
CDR3nt: TGTGCCAGCACCATCGACAGGGCTGGAAACACCATATATTTT; CDR3aa: CASTIDRAGNTIYF; d_gene: TRBD1; v_gene: TRBV2; j_gene: TRBJ1-3
CDR3nt: TGTGCCAGCAGCCCGACTCTGCAAACCGGGGAGCTGTTTTTT; CDR3aa: CASSPTLQTGELFF; d_gene: NA; v_gene: TRBV7-2; j_gene: TRBJ2-2
CDR3nt: TGCGCCAGCAGCCCGGGACAACGAGAGACCCAGTACTTC; CDR3aa: CASSPGQRETQYF; d_gene: NA; v_gene: TRBV5-1; j_gene: TRBJ2-5
CDR3nt: TGTGCCAGCAGCCGGACTAGCGGCCCGTCGGATACGCAGTATTTT; CDR3aa: CASSRTSGPSDTQYF; d_gene: TRBD2; v_gene: TRBV5-5; j_gene: TRBJ2-3
CDR3nt: TGTGCCAGCTCACACTCTACAGGGGGCGCAGGTGAAAAACTGTTTTTT; CDR3aa: CASSHSTGGAGEKLFF; d_gene: TRBD1; v_gene: TRBV18; j_gene: TRBJ1-4
CDR3nt: TGTGCCAGCAGCCCTATGGGGCCGAGCACTGAAGCTTTCTTT; CDR3aa: CASSPMGPSTEAFF; d_gene: NA; v_gene: TRBV6-5; j_gene: TRBJ1-1
CDR3nt: TGTGCCAGCAGCTTAGGAAACGGCCAAGAGACCCAGTACTTC; CDR3aa: CASSLGNGQETQYF; d_gene: NA; v_gene: TRBV7-8; j_gene: TRBJ2-5
CDR3nt: TGTGCCACCAGGAGCGGGAGAGGGTCCTACAATGAGCAGTTCTTC; CDR3aa: CATRSGRGSYNEQFF; d_gene: TRBD2; v_gene: TRBV15; j_gene: TRBJ2-1